The rows below give T cell receptor beta chains drawn from one sample of a study of blood T cells in healthy people across ages. TCRdb called the 5' RACE reads again in MiXCR, with one record for every CDR3 protein. The table shows around 970,000 distinct CDR3 sequences, with just over 50% occurring only once. The sequencing input was blood. All receptors come from a woman aged 55-69 years in good health. CDR3s include the opening cysteine and the closing phenylalanine or tryptophan. The order of the fields is D gene, V gene, J gene, clone size, CDR3 DNA, CDR3 protein. D genes are given only for firm matches. Clone size appears in some rows only: once, few, many, or a class for an expanded clone.

D gene: -
V gene: TRBV29-1
J gene: TRBJ2-1
clone size: -
CDR3 DNA: TGCAGCGCGGGGACGGGGATTGGCAATCAGCAGTTCTTC
CDR3 protein: CSAGTGIGNQQFF

D gene: TRBD1
V gene: TRBV28
J gene: TRBJ2-7
clone size: -
CDR3 DNA: TGTGCCAGCAGTTCTCTGGGACAGGGTGAGGCCGAGCAGTACTTC
CDR3 protein: CASSSLGQGEAEQYF

D gene: -
V gene: TRBV4-3
J gene: TRBJ2-5
clone size: once
CDR3 DNA: TGCGCCAGCAGCCAAGGTCTCACGGGACTCCGAGGGGAGACCCAGTACTTC
CDR3 protein: CASSQGLTGLRGETQYF

D gene: -
V gene: TRBV27
J gene: TRBJ2-7
clone size: -
CDR3 DNA: TGTGCCAGCAGTTTCCGGGGGAGCGACTACGAGCAGTACTTC
CDR3 protein: CASSFRGSDYEQYF

D gene: TRBD2
V gene: TRBV12-3/TRBV12-4
J gene: TRBJ2-1
clone size: -
CDR3 DNA: TGTGCCAGCAGTTTAGGATCGAGACTAGCGGGGTTAGACAATGAGCAGTTCTTC
CDR3 protein: CASSLGSRLAGLDNEQFF

D gene: -
V gene: TRBV11-2
J gene: TRBJ2-3
clone size: -
CDR3 DNA: TGTGCCAGCAGCTTAGTTCCCCCAGATACGCAGTATTTT
CDR3 protein: CASSLVPPDTQYF

D gene: TRBD1
V gene: TRBV10-1
J gene: TRBJ1-4
clone size: once
CDR3 DNA: TGCGCCAGCGCCCCAGGACAGGGGAGAAGTTTGTTTTTT
CDR3 protein: CASAPGQGRSLFF

D gene: TRBD1
V gene: TRBV20-1
J gene: TRBJ2-7
clone size: -
CDR3 DNA: TGCAGTGCTCACAGTCGGACAGGTACCTACGAGCAGTACTTC
CDR3 protein: CSAHSRTGTYEQYF

D gene: TRBD1
V gene: TRBV2
J gene: TRBJ2-7
clone size: -
CDR3 DNA: TGTGCCACCGACGACAGGGGGTTCGAGCAGTACTTC
CDR3 protein: CATDDRGFEQYF

D gene: TRBD1
V gene: TRBV11-2
J gene: TRBJ2-1
clone size: -
CDR3 DNA: TGTGCCAGCAGCGTACAGGGGATGTCCTACAATGAGCAGTTCTTC
CDR3 protein: CASSVQGMSYNEQFF

D gene: -
V gene: TRBV12-3/TRBV12-4
J gene: TRBJ1-5
clone size: -
CDR3 DNA: TGTGCCAGCAGGCAAGGCAATCAGCCCCAGCATTTT
CDR3 protein: CASRQGNQPQHF

D gene: -
V gene: TRBV27
J gene: TRBJ2-1
clone size: once
CDR3 DNA: TGTGCCAGCAGTTTATGGTGGGGAGGGGACAACAATGAGCAGTTCTTC
CDR3 protein: CASSLWWGGDNNEQFF

D gene: -
V gene: TRBV2
J gene: TRBJ1-1
clone size: -
CDR3 DNA: TGTGCCAGCAGTGTCCCAACTGAGTGGATGAACACTGAAGCTTTCTTT
CDR3 protein: CASSVPTEWMNTEAFF

D gene: -
V gene: TRBV27
J gene: TRBJ1-2
clone size: -
CDR3 DNA: TGTGCCAGCCGACCCCCCAGTAGCTATGGCTACACCTTC
CDR3 protein: CASRPPSSYGYTF

D gene: -
V gene: TRBV7-2
J gene: TRBJ2-7
clone size: -
CDR3 DNA: TGTGCCAGCATGGGAAATAGCGGAAGCTCCTACGAGCAGTACTTC
CDR3 protein: CASMGNSGSSYEQYF

D gene: -
V gene: TRBV11-3
J gene: TRBJ2-3
clone size: -
CDR3 DNA: TGTGCCAGCAGCAGAGACTTCACCACAGATACGCAGTATTTT
CDR3 protein: CASSRDFTTDTQYF

D gene: -
V gene: TRBV18
J gene: TRBJ2-7
clone size: few
CDR3 DNA: TGTGCCAGCTCACGTAAGGACGAGCAGTACTTC
CDR3 protein: CASSRKDEQYF

D gene: TRBD2
V gene: TRBV6-5
J gene: TRBJ2-1
clone size: once
CDR3 DNA: TGTGCCAGCAGCACGGGACTATCCAATGAGCAGTTCTTC
CDR3 protein: CASSTGLSNEQFF

D gene: TRBD1
V gene: TRBV29-1
J gene: TRBJ2-7
clone size: once
CDR3 DNA: TGCAGCGTCGGGGACAGCCCGTTGTACGAGCAGTACTTC
CDR3 protein: CSVGDSPLYEQYF

D gene: TRBD1
V gene: TRBV10-3
J gene: TRBJ2-7
clone size: few
CDR3 DNA: TGTGCCATCAAGGGGACAGGGGAATACGAGCAGTACTTC
CDR3 protein: CAIKGTGEYEQYF

D gene: TRBD2
V gene: TRBV5-1
J gene: TRBJ2-1
clone size: -
CDR3 DNA: TGCGCCGGCAGCTTACCTAGGGAGGGAGGTTTGAATGAGCAGTTCTTC
CDR3 protein: CAGSLPREGGLNEQFF

D gene: -
V gene: TRBV27
J gene: TRBJ2-7
clone size: -
CDR3 DNA: TGTGCCAGCAATTTAGGGAAACTAGCTTCACATTCCTACAATGAGCAGTACTTC
CDR3 protein: CASNLGKLASHSYNEQYF

D gene: -
V gene: TRBV28
J gene: TRBJ2-5
clone size: -
CDR3 DNA: TGTGCCAGCAGTCTAAACCCTGGAGCGGGAGAGACCCAGTACTTC
CDR3 protein: CASSLNPGAGETQYF

D gene: TRBD2
V gene: TRBV27
J gene: TRBJ2-5
clone size: -
CDR3 DNA: TGTGCCAGCCGCCCTATAGCGGGAGGGCCGGGGACCCAGTACTTC
CDR3 protein: CASRPIAGGPGTQYF

D gene: -
V gene: TRBV5-1
J gene: TRBJ1-4
clone size: few
CDR3 DNA: TGCGCCAGCAGACAGGGAACAACTAATGAAAAACTGTTTTTT
CDR3 protein: CASRQGTTNEKLFF

D gene: TRBD1
V gene: TRBV10-3
J gene: TRBJ1-5
clone size: -
CDR3 DNA: TGTGCCACCAGTGAAGGAGGGACAGGGTATCAGCCCCAGCATTTT
CDR3 protein: CATSEGGTGYQPQHF

D gene: -
V gene: TRBV28
J gene: TRBJ2-7
clone size: -
CDR3 DNA: TGTGCCAGTGAGGGGGGCTCGTCCTACGAGCAGTACTTC
CDR3 protein: CASEGGSSYEQYF

D gene: -
V gene: TRBV6-2/TRBV6-3
J gene: TRBJ2-5
clone size: -
CDR3 DNA: TGTGCCAGCAGCCGGGGAGATGACATAGGTCAAGAGACCCAGTACTTC
CDR3 protein: CASSRGDDIGQETQYF

D gene: TRBD1
V gene: TRBV28
J gene: TRBJ2-1
clone size: -
CDR3 DNA: TGTGCCAGCAGTTTGACTCAGGACAGGGGGTTTCTAGTCCATCAGAGCTCCTACAATGAGCAGTTCTTC
CDR3 protein: CASSLTQDRGFLVHQSSYNEQFF

D gene: -
V gene: TRBV14
J gene: TRBJ1-2
clone size: once
CDR3 DNA: TGTGCCAGCTGCCGAGCGACGGATTATGGCTACACCTTC
CDR3 protein: CASCRATDYGYTF

D gene: -
V gene: TRBV4-1
J gene: TRBJ1-2
clone size: few
CDR3 DNA: TGCGCCAGCAGCCACCCCCGATCTAACTATGGCTACACCTTC
CDR3 protein: CASSHPRSNYGYTF

D gene: -
V gene: TRBV12-3/TRBV12-4
J gene: TRBJ2-7
clone size: few
CDR3 DNA: TGTGCCAGCGGGGACATTTACGAGCAGTACTTC
CDR3 protein: CASGDIYEQYF

D gene: -
V gene: TRBV29-1
J gene: TRBJ2-3
clone size: few
CDR3 DNA: TGCAGCGTTGAGGGGGTCATTAGGGGAGATACGCAGTATTTT
CDR3 protein: CSVEGVIRGDTQYF

D gene: -
V gene: TRBV7-9
J gene: TRBJ2-1
clone size: -
CDR3 DNA: TGTGCCAGCAGCTTTAATCAGGGGAGGGGACTTGAGCAGTTCTTC
CDR3 protein: CASSFNQGRGLEQFF

D gene: -
V gene: TRBV5-1
J gene: TRBJ1-2
clone size: few
CDR3 DNA: TGCGCCAGCAGCAACATGAAGGGGACCGATGGCTACACCTTC
CDR3 protein: CASSNMKGTDGYTF

D gene: TRBD2
V gene: TRBV7-6
J gene: TRBJ2-3
clone size: -
CDR3 DNA: TGTGCCAGCAGCTTGAGCGGGAGAGGTGGCACAGATACGCAGTATTTT
CDR3 protein: CASSLSGRGGTDTQYF

D gene: -
V gene: TRBV9
J gene: TRBJ2-3
clone size: -
CDR3 DNA: TGTGCCAGCAGTCTTAGGGGAGTGGATGCAGATACGCAGTATTTT
CDR3 protein: CASSLRGVDADTQYF

D gene: -
V gene: TRBV20-1
J gene: TRBJ2-1
clone size: few
CDR3 DNA: TGCAGTGCTAGCCCCTATAGCGGAGGCAGCTCCTACAATGAGCAGTTCTTC
CDR3 protein: CSASPYSGGSSYNEQFF

D gene: -
V gene: TRBV11-2
J gene: TRBJ2-6
clone size: -
CDR3 DNA: TGTGCCAGCAGCAGAGACGGCCCTATACCGGGGGCCAACGTCCTGACTTTC
CDR3 protein: CASSRDGPIPGANVLTF

D gene: -
V gene: TRBV29-1
J gene: TRBJ2-2
clone size: -
CDR3 DNA: TGCAGCGTTCCCGATCCAAACTCGCCACGTTACACCGGGGAGCTGTTTTTT
CDR3 protein: CSVPDPNSPRYTGELFF

D gene: TRBD1
V gene: TRBV12-3/TRBV12-4
J gene: TRBJ2-1
clone size: -
CDR3 DNA: TGTGCCAGCAGTTCCCGGACAGGGGGCGGGGAGCAGTTCTTC
CDR3 protein: CASSSRTGGGEQFF

D gene: TRBD1
V gene: TRBV20-1
J gene: TRBJ1-2
clone size: once
CDR3 DNA: TGCAGTGCGGGAGAGCCGGGACAGGGGGCTAGTTATGGCTACACCTTC
CDR3 protein: CSAGEPGQGASYGYTF

D gene: TRBD2
V gene: TRBV6-1
J gene: TRBJ2-5
clone size: few
CDR3 DNA: TGTGCCAGCAGTTGGACTAGCGGGAGGGAGACCCAGTACTTC
CDR3 protein: CASSWTSGRETQYF

D gene: -
V gene: TRBV4-2
J gene: TRBJ1-6
clone size: few
CDR3 DNA: TGTGCCAGCAGCCAAGATTTGAGGGGCTCAAATAATTCACCCCTCCACTTT
CDR3 protein: CASSQDLRGSNNSPLHF

D gene: TRBD1
V gene: TRBV5-5
J gene: TRBJ2-7
clone size: few
CDR3 DNA: TGTGCCAGCAGTTTGAACCGGGACAGCTTCTACGAGCAGTACTTC
CDR3 protein: CASSLNRDSFYEQYF

D gene: TRBD2
V gene: TRBV2
J gene: TRBJ2-1
clone size: -
CDR3 DNA: TGTGCCAGCACATCCCCCCGCCGGGAGGTAAATGAGCAGTTCTTC
CDR3 protein: CASTSPRREVNEQFF

D gene: TRBD2
V gene: TRBV15
J gene: TRBJ2-5
clone size: -
CDR3 DNA: TGTGCCACCAGTTCCGGGGGGTTCAGGGAGACCCAGTACTTC
CDR3 protein: CATSSGGFRETQYF

D gene: TRBD2
V gene: TRBV28
J gene: TRBJ2-7
clone size: -
CDR3 DNA: TGTGGTGCGGGAGGGTTTTACGAGCAGTACTTC
CDR3 protein: CGAGGFYEQYF

D gene: -
V gene: TRBV2
J gene: TRBJ2-3
clone size: -
CDR3 DNA: TGTGCCAGCAGTGAAGGGACAGCCTTCACAGATACGCAGTATTTT
CDR3 protein: CASSEGTAFTDTQYF

D gene: -
V gene: TRBV12-3/TRBV12-4
J gene: TRBJ2-5
clone size: many
CDR3 DNA: TGTGCCAGCAGTTTAACGGGAGCGGGTAAAGAGACCCAGTACTTC
CDR3 protein: CASSLTGAGKETQYF

D gene: -
V gene: TRBV6-6
J gene: TRBJ1-6
clone size: few
CDR3 DNA: TGTGCCAGCAGTTATATAGACACCTCGATCCTCCACTTT
CDR3 protein: CASSYIDTSILHF

D gene: -
V gene: TRBV13
J gene: TRBJ2-7
clone size: -
CDR3 DNA: TGTGCCAGCAGTAACGGGGGCTTGACGGGTGAGCAGTACTTC
CDR3 protein: CASSNGGLTGEQYF

D gene: TRBD1
V gene: TRBV29-1
J gene: TRBJ2-5
clone size: -
CDR3 DNA: TGCAGCGTTGCGGACAGGTGGGATCAAGAGACCCAGTACTTC
CDR3 protein: CSVADRWDQETQYF